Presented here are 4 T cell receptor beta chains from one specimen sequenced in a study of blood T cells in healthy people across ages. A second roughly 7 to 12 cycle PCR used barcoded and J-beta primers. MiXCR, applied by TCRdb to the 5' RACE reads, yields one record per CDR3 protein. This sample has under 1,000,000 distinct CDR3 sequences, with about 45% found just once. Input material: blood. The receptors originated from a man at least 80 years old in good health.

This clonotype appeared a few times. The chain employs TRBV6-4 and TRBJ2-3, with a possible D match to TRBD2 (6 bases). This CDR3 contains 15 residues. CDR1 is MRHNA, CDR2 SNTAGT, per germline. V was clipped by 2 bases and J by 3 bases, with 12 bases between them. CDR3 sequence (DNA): TGTGCCAGCAGTGACGGCGTAGCGGAGACAGATACGCAGTATTTT. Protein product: CASSDGVAETDTQYF.

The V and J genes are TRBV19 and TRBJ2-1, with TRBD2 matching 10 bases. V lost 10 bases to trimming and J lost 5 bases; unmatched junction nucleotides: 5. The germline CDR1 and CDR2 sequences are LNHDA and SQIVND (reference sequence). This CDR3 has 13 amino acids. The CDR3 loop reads CATKTSGHNEQFF. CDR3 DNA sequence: TGTGCCACCAAGACTAGCGGGCACAATGAGCAGTTCTTC.

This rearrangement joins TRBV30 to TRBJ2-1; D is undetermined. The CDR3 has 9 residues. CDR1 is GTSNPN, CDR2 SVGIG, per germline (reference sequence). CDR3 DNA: TGTGCTACAATCCATGAGCAGTTCTTC. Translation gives CATIHEQFF.

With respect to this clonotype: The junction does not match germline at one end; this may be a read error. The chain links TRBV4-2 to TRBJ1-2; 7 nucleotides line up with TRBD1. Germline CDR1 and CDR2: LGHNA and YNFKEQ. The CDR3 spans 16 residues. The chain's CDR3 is CAGSQDPGDRNYGYTF. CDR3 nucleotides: TGTGCCGGCAGCCAAGATCCGGGGGACAGAAACTATGGCTACACCTTC.